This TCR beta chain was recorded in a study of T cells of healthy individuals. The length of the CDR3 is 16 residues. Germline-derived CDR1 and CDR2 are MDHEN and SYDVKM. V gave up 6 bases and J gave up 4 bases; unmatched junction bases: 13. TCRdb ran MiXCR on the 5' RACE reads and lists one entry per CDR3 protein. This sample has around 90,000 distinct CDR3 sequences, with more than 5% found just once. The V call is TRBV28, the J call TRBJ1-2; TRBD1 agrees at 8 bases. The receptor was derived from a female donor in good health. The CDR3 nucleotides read TGTGCCAGCAGCCATGCCCCCGACAGGGGTCTCTATGGCTACACCTTC. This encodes CASSHAPDRGLYGYTF.